The entry below gives a single T cell receptor beta chain sequence along with its context. The antigen is unknown. Described treatment: approximately 9-day PBMC culture with coronavirus spike peptide pools or control peptides (ViraFEST assay). Days 3 and 7 saw half the medium swapped for fresh IL-2 medium. The data were obtained in a study of vaccination and CD4 T cells after COVID-19. Study summary: At a median about 91 days (range 35 to 161) after diagnosis, post-COVID samples were drawn. Overlapping spike peptides of SARS-CoV-2, HCoV-NL63, HCoV-OC43 and HCoV-229E were used, and cells were stimulated with them.

Sequence data for DNA of cultured CD4+ T cells were generated by the Oncomine TCR Beta short-read assay. TCRdb re-derived calls from the PCR reads in MiXCR, one entry per CDR3 protein. The sample records under 20,000 distinct CDR3 sequences, around 38% being singletons. The length of the CDR3 is 15 residues. The germline CDR1 and CDR2 sequences are KGHDR and SFDVKD. Trimming left V 4 bases short and J 5 bases short, with 14 bases between. Sample: cultured CD4+ T cells from blood. The J gene is TRBJ2-1, the V gene TRBV24-1; D might be TRBD2 (5 bases). The source is a human donor with COVID-19. The CDR3 DNA is TGTGCCACCAGTGAAACTAGAAAGCTTAACAATGAGCAGTTCTTC. Its translation is CATSETRKLNNEQFF.